The present T cell receptor (beta chain) was sequenced within a study of fetal regulatory T cell absence and autoimmunity. Using immunoSEQ multiplex PCR, the repertoire was profiled, and TCRdb retains in-frame clones only, with some absent. The sample lists more than 90,000 clones, roughly 70% occurring once. The CDR3 has 15 amino acids. After removal of 2 bases from V and 9 bases from J, the junction contained 10 bases not matched to a gene. Germline assignment: CDR1 MNHNS and CDR2 SASEGT. Material for sequencing was pancreas tissue. This sequence originates from a male donor with IPEX syndrome. The chain joins TRBV6-1 to TRBJ2-7; 10 nucleotides agree with TRBD1. The CDR3 loop is CASSETPGQGRRQYF. CDR3 nucleotides: TGTGCCAGCAGTGAAACCCCGGGACAGGGGAGAAGGCAGTACTTC.